Sequencing of this T cell receptor beta chain was carried out in a study of blood T cell repertoires in COVID-19. Some clones are missing from TCRdb's copy, which holds only in-frame ones; the method was immunoSEQ multiplex PCR. The repertoire consists of 540,000 or so clones, with about 89% occurring once and the leading ten covering about 8%. The trim removed 4 bases at V and 7 bases at J, leaving 13 bases unmatched. Germline V gives CDR1 SGHNT, CDR2 YYREEE (reference sequence). The CDR3 extends over 16 amino acids. The chain is built from TRBV5-4 and TRBJ2-2; 7 nucleotides line up with TRBD2. The specimen was peripheral blood. This sequence was found in a woman between 50 and 59 years old with COVID-19, enrolled during active disease. The CDR3 spells CASSVGTLGEGGELFF. CDR3 DNA sequence: TGTGCCAGCAGCGTGGGGACTTTAGGGGAGGGCGGGGAGCTGTTTTTT.